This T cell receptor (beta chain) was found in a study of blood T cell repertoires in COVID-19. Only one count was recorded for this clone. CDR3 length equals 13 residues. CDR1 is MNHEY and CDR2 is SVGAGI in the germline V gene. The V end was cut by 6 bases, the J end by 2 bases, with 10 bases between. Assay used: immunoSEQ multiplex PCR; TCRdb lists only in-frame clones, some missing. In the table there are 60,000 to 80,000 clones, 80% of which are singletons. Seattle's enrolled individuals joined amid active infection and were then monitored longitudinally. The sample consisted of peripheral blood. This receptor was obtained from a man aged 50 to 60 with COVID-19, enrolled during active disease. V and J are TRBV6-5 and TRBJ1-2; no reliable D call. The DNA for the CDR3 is TGTGCCAGCAGCGTCGACACGAACTATGGCTACACCTTC. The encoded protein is CASSVDTNYGYTF.